Listed below are T cell receptor beta chains from one sample, sequenced in a study of blood T cell repertoires in COVID-19. Sequenced by immunoSEQ multiplex PCR; TCRdb stores in-frame clones only, minus some. Counted here are about 170,000 clones, 86% occurring once; the ten biggest clones make up approximately 11%. Sequenced input: peripheral blood. The receptors stem from a woman aged 55 to 70 with COVID-19, enrolled during active disease. CDR3s include the opening cysteine and the closing phenylalanine or tryptophan. A D gene is named only where the DNA matches it firmly. Size values are once, few and many counts, or a class for expanded clones, and some rows have none.

11,TRBJ2-7,TRBV11-2,.,.,CASTPAYEQYF,TGTGCCAGCACCCCAGCCTACGAGCAGTACTTC
14,TRBJ1-6,TRBV6-5,.,.,CATRRESYNSPLHF,TGTGCCACTAGGCGGGAGTCCTATAATTCACCCCTCCACTTT
16,TRBJ2-7,TRBV7-2,.,TRBD2,CASSLGSGRTLYEQYF,TGTGCCAGCAGCTTAGGTAGCGGGAGGACTCTCTACGAGCAGTACTTC
14,TRBJ1-2,TRBV5-5,.,.,CASSFQGSHYGYTF,TGTGCCAGCAGCTTTCAGGGAAGTCACTATGGCTACACCTTC
15,TRBJ1-2,TRBV28,.,.,CASSSPGEGHYGYTF,TGTGCCAGCAGTTCCCCCGGGGAGGGCCACTATGGCTACACCTTC
16,TRBJ2-3,TRBV13,.,TRBD1,CASSLPRQGGTDTQYF,TGTGCCAGCAGCTTACCCCGACAGGGGGGCACAGATACGCAGTATTTT
14,TRBJ2-3,TRBV7-9,.,.,CASSLWREGDTQYF,TGTGCCAGCAGCTTATGGCGGGAAGGGGATACGCAGTATTTT
15,TRBJ2-7,TRBV4-1,.,TRBD2,CASSQPGLAGYEQYF,TGCGCCAGCAGCCAGCCGGGACTAGCGGGCTACGAGCAGTACTTC
18,TRBJ1-5,TRBV21-1,.,.,CASSNCKGTHRGNQPQHF,TGTGCCAGCAGCAATTGTAAGGGGACCCACAGGGGTAATCAGCCCCAGCATTTT
13,TRBJ2-1,TRBV28,.,TRBD1,CASTDTGGREQFF,TGTGCCAGCACGGACACAGGGGGCAGGGAGCAGTTCTTC
13,TRBJ1-1,TRBV12-3/TRBV12-4,.,.,CASSLIRVTEAFF,TGTGCCAGCAGTCTAATCAGGGTAACTGAAGCTTTCTTT
16,TRBJ2-5,TRBV5-1,.,TRBD2,CASRAAGTSGEETQYF,TGCGCCAGCAGGGCGGCCGGGACTAGCGGGGAAGAGACCCAGTACTTC
14,TRBJ2-5,TRBV19,.,TRBD1,CASRTTGGAETQYF,TGTGCCAGTAGGACGACAGGGGGCGCAGAGACCCAGTACTTC
17,TRBJ1-5,TRBV2,.,TRBD1,CASSRQGAGTSNQPQHF,TGTGCCAGCAGTCGACAGGGGGCAGGCACTAGCAATCAGCCCCAGCATTTT
16,TRBJ2-3,TRBV9,.,TRBD2,CASSVTTSGRTDTQYF,TGTGCCAGCAGCGTCACGACTAGCGGGAGAACAGATACGCAGTATTTT
13,TRBJ2-1,TRBV2,.,TRBD2,CASHREGRDEQFF,TGTGCCAGCCACCGGGAGGGCCGGGATGAGCAGTTCTTC
13,TRBJ1-1,TRBV9,.,.,CASSARQNTEAFF,TGTGCCAGCAGCGCCCGACAGAACACTGAAGCTTTCTTT
13,TRBJ1-1,TRBV24-1,.,.,CATSDLRGTEAFF,TGTGCCACCAGTGATTTGAGGGGGACTGAAGCTTTCTTT
17,TRBJ1-5,TRBV19,.,.,CASSIGRWGRSNQPQHF,TGTGCCAGTAGTATTGGGCGGTGGGGGCGAAGCAATCAGCCCCAGCATTTT
15,TRBJ1-5,TRBV19,few,.,CASSIDRGARQPQHF,TGTGCCAGTAGTATAGATCGGGGGGCACGGCAGCCCCAGCATTTT
17,TRBJ1-5,TRBV6-2/TRBV6-3,.,.,CASSWKGGGYSNQPQHF,TGTGCCAGCAGTTGGAAAGGGGGGGGCTATAGCAATCAGCCCCAGCATTTT
11,TRBJ1-1,TRBV12-3/TRBV12-4,.,.,CASWAGAEAFF,TGTGCCAGTTGGGCGGGAGCTGAAGCTTTCTTT
15,TRBJ1-4,TRBV3-1/TRBV3-2,.,TRBD1,CASSLRRPGGEELFF,TGTGCCAGCAGCCTCCGGAGGCCAGGGGGCGAAGAACTGTTTTTT
15,TRBJ2-7,TRBV7-9,.,.,CASSLAAVGAYEQYF,TGTGCCAGCAGCTTAGCGGCGGTAGGGGCCTACGAGCAGTACTTC
14,TRBJ1-5,TRBV7-2,.,.,CASSLAGANQPQHF,TGTGCCAGCAGCTTAGCAGGGGCCAATCAGCCCCAGCATTTT
16,TRBJ1-4,TRBV18,.,.,CASSPMGGPTNEKLFF,TGTGCCAGCTCACCCATGGGGGGGCCGACAAATGAAAAACTGTTTTTT
14,TRBJ2-7,TRBV4-1,.,TRBD1,CASSKTGGIDEQYF,TGCGCCAGCAGCAAGACAGGGGGGATCGACGAGCAGTACTTC
15,TRBJ2-7,TRBV7-3,.,.,CASSRGGNQSYEQYF,TGTGCCAGCAGCCGCGGCGGGAATCAATCCTACGAGCAGTACTTC
17,TRBJ2-1,TRBV7-9,once,TRBD2,CASSLGLAGPSYNEQFF,TGTGCCAGCAGCTTGGGACTAGCGGGACCCTCCTACAATGAGCAGTTCTTC
13,TRBJ1-4,TRBV20-1,.,.,CSASRGSNEKLFF,TGCAGTGCTAGTCGGGGGTCTAATGAAAAACTGTTTTTT
15,TRBJ2-1,TRBV11-3,.,TRBD2,CASSPRAGGYNEQFF,TGTGCCAGCAGCCCGCGGGCGGGAGGCTACAATGAGCAGTTCTTC
13,TRBJ2-7,TRBV20-1,.,TRBD2,CSASSGLAYEQYF,TGCAGTGCTAGTTCGGGACTAGCTTACGAGCAGTACTTC
15,TRBJ2-1,TRBV28,.,TRBD2,CASSFALAAYNEQFF,TGTGCCAGCAGTTTTGCACTAGCGGCCTACAATGAGCAGTTCTTC
12,TRBJ1-2,TRBV30,.,.,CAWRQGTYGYTF,TGTGCCTGGAGGCAGGGGACCTATGGCTACACCTTC
15,TRBJ1-2,TRBV3-1/TRBV3-2,.,TRBD1,CASSQGAGGARGYTF,TGTGCCAGCAGCCAAGGGGCAGGGGGCGCTCGGGGCTACACCTTC
15,TRBJ1-5,TRBV6-5,.,TRBD1,CASSSGGAGNQPQHF,TGTGCCAGCAGTTCAGGGGGAGCGGGCAATCAGCCCCAGCATTTT
14,TRBJ2-1,TRBV6-5,.,.,CASTLGQGYNEQFF,TGTGCCAGCACCCTCGGTCAGGGCTACAATGAGCAGTTCTTC
15,TRBJ1-2,TRBV27,.,TRBD1,CASSSQGAPNYGYTF,TGTGCCAGCAGTTCCCAGGGGGCACCTAACTATGGCTACACCTTC
14,TRBJ1-4,TRBV30,.,.,CAWSVQGPNEKLFF,TGTGCCTGGAGTGTTCAGGGCCCTAATGAAAAACTGTTTTTT
17,TRBJ2-2,TRBV6-6,.,TRBD2,CASSLRILAANTGELFF,TGTGCCAGCAGTCTCCGAATCCTAGCGGCGAACACCGGGGAGCTGTTTTTT
14,TRBJ1-5,TRBV7-2,.,.,CASSQTRNNQPQHF,TGTGCCAGCAGCCAGACACGGAACAATCAGCCCCAGCATTTT
15,TRBJ1-4,TRBV19,few,.,CASSMGPGLNEKLFF,TGTGCCAGTAGTATGGGGCCAGGGCTAAATGAAAAACTGTTTTTT
13,TRBJ2-1,TRBV6-5,.,.,CASIWDLRSEQFF,TGTGCCAGCATATGGGACTTAAGGAGTGAGCAGTTCTTC
15,TRBJ2-7,TRBV9,.,TRBD1,CASSARGQGNNEQYF,TGTGCCAGCAGCGCTAGGGGACAGGGGAACAACGAGCAGTACTTC
15,TRBJ1-6,TRBV11-3,.,.,CASSLDRIYNSPLHF,TGTGCCAGCAGCTTAGACAGGATTTATAATTCACCCCTCCACTTT
15,TRBJ2-5,TRBV19,.,TRBD2,CAAAAGGLLQETQYF,TGTGCCGCCGCAGCGGGAGGACTCCTACAAGAGACCCAGTACTTC
15,TRBJ1-5,TRBV7-2,.,.,CASSPPDPTGGPQHF,TGTGCCAGCAGCCCTCCCGACCCTACCGGGGGGCCCCAGCATTTT
15,TRBJ2-1,TRBV4-3,.,TRBD2,CASSRRTSGTEEQFF,TGCGCCAGCAGCCGTAGGACTAGCGGGACAGAGGAGCAGTTCTTC
15,TRBJ2-1,TRBV19,.,TRBD2,CARSMGGSSYNEQFF,TGTGCCAGAAGTATGGGCGGGAGCTCCTACAATGAGCAGTTCTTC
15,TRBJ2-7,TRBV11-3,.,TRBD2,CASSQGLAGSYEQYF,TGTGCCAGCAGCCAGGGACTAGCGGGCTCCTACGAGCAGTACTTC
15,TRBJ1-1,TRBV3-1/TRBV3-2,.,.,CASSQVVIDRNEAFF,TGTGCCAGCAGCCAAGTCGTAATCGACAGAAATGAAGCTTTCTTT
12,TRBJ2-7,TRBV3-1/TRBV3-2,.,.,CASSQSTYEQYF,TGTGCCAGCAGCCAATCTACCTACGAGCAGTACTTC
14,TRBJ1-1,TRBV6-6,.,.,CASIRQARGTEAFF,TGTGCCAGCATTCGACAGGCGCGGGGCACTGAAGCTTTCTTT